This T cell receptor beta chain was retrieved from a study of cytomegalovirus exposure and HLA in healthy donors. The PCR was carried out with 60 Vbeta primers and 13 Jbeta primers. Assay: immunoSEQ multiplex PCR; the TCRdb copy retains only in-frame clones and omits some. Counted here are 170,000 or so clones, roughly 80% occurring once; the ten biggest clones make up under 2%. V lost 0 bases and J lost 5; bases outside the gene matches: 9. Germline V lookup: CDR1 SGDLS, CDR2 YYNGEE. This CDR3 is built from 16 residues. Healthy bone marrow donors formed the donor group. General study results and limits: Sequences of the TCR beta chain were said to predict the HLA-A and HLA-B alleles of most subjects accurately. In an earlier analysis, in some 600 donors, most V segments appeared productive either ~90% or ~30% of the time.

As regards this clone: As yet, its antigen is unknown.

Sequencing was performed on PBMCs. The chain is built from TRBV9 and TRBJ2-5, with 8 bases lining up with TRBD1. This TCR was recovered from a man aged 18-30 years in good health and CMV-seronegative. This chain's CDR3 is CASSVAPGQGGETQYF. The CDR3 region has the DNA TGTGCCAGCAGCGTAGCTCCCGGACAGGGTGGGGAGACCCAGTACTTC.